This T cell receptor (beta chain) was identified in a study of OX40 agonist ivuxolimab in advanced cancers. Study-wide points: The investigators did not determine what antigen specificity the expanded peripheral T cells had. Some nonresponders additionally presented with little normalized T-cell clonal expansion.

As concerns this clone: Its antigen remains unknown. One junction end does not reproduce the germline sequence, and a read error may be involved.

Clones were read by immunoSEQ multiplex PCR, and TCRdb kept only the in-frame ones, dropping some. The repertoire has about 35,000 clones, 92% of them found once; the top ten carry 33%. The receptor was derived from an adult with an advanced solid tumor such as melanoma, head and neck, liver or kidney cancer. This sample comprised CD4+ or CD8+ T cells sorted from blood, obtained in a trial of the OX40 agonist ivuxolimab.

The CDR3 here is CASSQEDRTNQPRHF. CDR3 nucleotide sequence: TGTGCCAGCAGCCAAGAGGACAGAACCAATCAGCCCCGGCATTTT. The V gene is TRBV4-2, the J gene TRBJ1-5; D may be TRBD1 (6 bases). Per the germline V gene, CDR1 is LGHNA and CDR2 is YNFKEQ. CDR3 size: 15 residues.